The 13 T cell receptor beta chains reported below all come from one sample, sequenced in a study of breast tumors, draining lymph nodes, adjacent tissues. Samples came from axillary lymph nodes draining the breast cancer. TCRdb re-called the multiplex PCR reads through MiXCR, storing one row per CDR3 protein. The data contain 180,000 or so distinct CDR3 sequences, around 35% of them singletons. Sequenced: axillary lymph node tissue. The receptors were gathered from a female donor with breast cancer. Some clones in this sample may be carry-over from other donors' samples.

This clonotype has at least ten counts. This chain connects TRBV4-1 to TRBJ2-7, with TRBD1 matching over 9 bases. V was pared by 4 bases and J by 0 bases, with 7 bases of the junction left unmatched. The CDR3 length is 16 residues. Germline CDR1 and CDR2: MGHRA and YSYEKL. CDR3 amino acids: CASSRLGTGSSYEQYF. For the CDR3, the DNA is TGCGCCAGCAGCCGGCTAGGGACAGGGAGCTCCTACGAGCAGTACTTC.

There are many counts of this clonotype. The gene calls are TRBV12-3 or TRBV12-4 and TRBJ2-3; unclear D gene. The CDR3 is 15 residues long. V lost 2 bases and J 2 bases, leaving 11 bases between the germline ends. The CDR3 protein is CASSLRTTVTDTQYF. CDR3 sequence (DNA): TGTGCCAGCAGTTTACGGACCACAGTCACAGATACGCAGTATTTT.

This clonotype occurred many times. The rearrangement joins TRBV27 to TRBJ2-7; D is ambiguous. The germline CDR1 and CDR2 sequences are MNHEY and SMNVEV (reference sequence). V lost 6 bases and J lost 0, with 12 bases in between. This CDR3 is built from 14 residues. The CDR3 spells CASRGGTRSYEQYF. CDR3 DNA: TGTGCCAGCAGGGGCGGCACTCGCTCCTACGAGCAGTACTTC.

Remarks on this clonotype: Being one base from a much bigger clone, this may be a read error. The chain joins TRBV27 to TRBJ2-1, with a possible D match to TRBD2 (5 bases). Germline V lookup: CDR1 MNHEY, CDR2 SMNVEV (reference sequence). This CDR3 is 11 amino acids long. This chain's CDR3 is CASSSGNERFF. The CDR3 nucleotides are TGTGCCAGCAGCAGCGGCAATGAGCGGTTCTTC.

CDR3 sequence reads: CASSLSLHF. CDR3 DNA: TGTGCCAGCAGTTTATCCCTCCACTTT. The V call is TRBV28, the J call TRBJ1-6; D not certain. Trimming removed 1 base from V and 14 bases from J, with 0 bases in between. Germline-derived CDR1 and CDR2 are MDHEN and SYDVKM. This CDR3 contains 9 residues.

Here the CDR3 reads CSARPGQEYGYTF. The CDR3 DNA sequence: TGCAGTGCTAGACCGGGACAGGAGTATGGCTACACCTTC. The chain employs TRBV20-1 and TRBJ1-2, with 8 bases lining up with TRBD1. The ends lost 2 bases at V and 5 bases at J; junction bases unmatched: 4. Germline V gene lookup returns CDR1 DFQATT and CDR2 SNEGSKA (reference sequence). The CDR3 extends over 13 amino acids.

Turning to this clonotype: A read error is possible here, since a much larger clone lies one base away. The rearrangement joins TRBV27 to TRBJ2-1, with 7 nucleotides matching TRBD1. The CDR3 sequence is 15 residues long. Germline V lookup: CDR1 MNHEY, CDR2 SMNVEV (reference sequence). In nucleotides, the CDR3 is TGTGCCAGCAGTTGGGACAGTCACCCCTACGATGAGCAGTTCTTC. Translated, it gives CASSWDSHPYDEQFF.

This clonotype was seen repeatedly, ten times or more. The chain combines TRBV9 with TRBJ1-2; D unclear. The CDR3 spans 13 residues. Trimming took off 3 bases at V and 6 bases at J, with 12 bases between the two ends. Germline CDR1 and CDR2: SGDLS and YYNGEE. CDR3 bases: TGTGCCAGCAGCGGGCAGGCAAGGAATGGCTACACCTTC. Protein product: CASSGQARNGYTF.

This clonotype was recorded at least ten times. The chain recombines TRBV6-6 with TRBJ2-2; TRBD2 aligns across 7 bases. V shed 5 bases and J 1 base; nucleotides not matched to a gene: 10. From germline, CDR1 is MNHNY and CDR2 SVGAGI (reference sequence). The CDR3 runs to 17 residues. The CDR3 spells CASSTRSGGMNTGELFF. In DNA form, the CDR3 reads TGTGCCAGCAGTACCCGGTCGGGGGGAATGAACACCGGGGAGCTGTTTTTT.

Regarding this clonotype: Being one base from a much bigger clone, this may be a read error. The chain joins TRBV5-4 to TRBJ1-2; 7 bases are shared with TRBD1. Germline CDR1 reads SGHNT; CDR2 reads YYREEE (reference sequence). This CDR3 has 13 residues. With 5 bases clipped from V and 7 bases from J, the junction kept 8 bases outside the gene matches. CDR3 sequence (DNA): TGTGCCAGCAGGACCGGGACAGCATTTGGCTACACCTTC. The encoded protein is CASRTGTAFGYTF.

On this clonotype: A read error is likely, as this CDR3 ends without the conserved phenylalanine or tryptophan. This chain uses TRBV19 with TRBJ2-5; perhaps TRBD1 as D (5 bases). This CDR3 has 16 residues. Trimming shortened V by 2 bases and J by 2 bases, and 15 bases separated the two germline ends. Per the germline V gene, CDR1 is LNHDA and CDR2 is SQIVND (reference sequence). As DNA, the CDR3 is TGTGCCAGTAGTATAACAGGTTCAGATACGCAAGAGACCCAGTACTCC. As protein: CASSITGSDTQETQYS.

For this clonotype: Germline is not matched at one junction end, which may reflect a read error. The chain uses TRBV7-8 and TRBJ1-3, with a weak D call TRBD1 (6 bases). The CDR3 loop spans 15 amino acids. Germline values: CDR1 SGHVS, CDR2 FQNEAQ. In DNA, the CDR3 is TGCGCCAGCAGCCAAGATCCCCGGACAGTGAACACCATATATTTT. This encodes CASSQDPRTVNTIYF.

In its sample, this clonotype was seen many times. This sequence may be a read error, since a much larger clone differs from it by one base. The V and J genes are TRBV20-1 and TRBJ2-7; D is ambiguous. Per germline, CDR1 DFQATT and CDR2 SNEGSKA (reference sequence). The length of the CDR3 is 11 residues. CDR3 amino acids: CSARELTLQSF. The CDR3 nucleotides are TGCAGTGCTAGAGAACTCACGTTGCAGTCCTTC.